This T cell receptor (beta chain) is drawn from a study of T-cell memory formation after mild COVID-19. Points from the study as a whole: Whereas later expanders leaned CD4+, clones contracting day 15 to 85 showed a balanced CD4/CD8 makeup. Confirmation of SARS-CoV-2 specificity was lacking for second-wave clones peaking day 37.

In this sample, this clonotype turned up a few times. Its antigen is undetermined. Germline V gives CDR1 SGHTA, CDR2 FQGNSA. There are 12 residues in the CDR3. TCRdb reprocessed the 5' RACE reads via MiXCR and lists one record per CDR3 protein. The sample includes 450,000 to 650,000 distinct CDR3 sequences, roughly 20% seen only once; the top ten take roughly an eighth. This chain joins TRBV7-2 and TRBJ2-2; TRBD2 agrees at 9 bases. Sequenced material: PBMCs or a T cell subset sorted from them (not recorded which). The receptor comes from an adult woman who had mild COVID-19 (a few samples of this study predate the infection). Cell type and time point are not known. CDR3 bases: TGTGCATCTAGCGGGATTAGCGGGGAGCTGTTTTTT. It codes for CASSGISGELFF.